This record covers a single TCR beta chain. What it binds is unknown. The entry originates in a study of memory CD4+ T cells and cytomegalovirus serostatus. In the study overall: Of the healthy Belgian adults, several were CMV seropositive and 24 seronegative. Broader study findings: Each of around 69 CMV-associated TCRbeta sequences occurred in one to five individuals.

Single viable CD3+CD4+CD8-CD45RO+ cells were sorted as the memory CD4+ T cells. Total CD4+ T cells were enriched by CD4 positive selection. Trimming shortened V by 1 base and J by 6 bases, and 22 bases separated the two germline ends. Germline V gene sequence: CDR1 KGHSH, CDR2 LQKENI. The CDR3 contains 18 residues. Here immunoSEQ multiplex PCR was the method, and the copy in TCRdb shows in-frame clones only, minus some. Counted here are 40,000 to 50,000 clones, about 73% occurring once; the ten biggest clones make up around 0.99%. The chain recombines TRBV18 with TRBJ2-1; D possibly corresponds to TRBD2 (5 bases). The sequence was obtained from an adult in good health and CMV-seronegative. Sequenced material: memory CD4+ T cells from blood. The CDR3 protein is CASSPRTGRSQRSNEQFF. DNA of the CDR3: TGTGCCAGCTCACCACGAACGGGGAGATCACAACGGTCCAATGAGCAGTTCTTC.